What follows are 11 T cell receptor beta chains derived from one specimen sequenced in a study of cytomegalovirus exposure and HLA in healthy donors. The PCR had 60 Vbeta and 13 Jbeta primers. Data came from immunoSEQ multiplex PCR; TCRdb stores just in-frame clones and leaves some out. The profile shows 76,000 or so clones, around 80% of them singletons. Sequencing was performed on PBMCs. The source is a man aged 25 to 40 in good health and CMV-seronegative.

This chain uses TRBV5-1 with TRBJ2-7; tentatively, D is TRBD1 (5 bases). Germline CDR1 and CDR2: SGHRS and YFSETQ. V was trimmed by 2 bases and J by 6 bases, leaving 12 bases between them. The CDR3 is 13 amino acids. The CDR3 DNA sequence: TGCGCCAGCAGCTTAGGCGCAGGGCGCGAGCAGTACTTC. Amino acid sequence: CASSLGAGREQYF.

V gene TRBV7-9 combines with J gene TRBJ2-7; 7 nucleotides agree with TRBD2. This CDR3 contains 14 residues. The germline V gene has CDR1 SEHNR and CDR2 FQNEAQ (reference sequence). The V and J ends lost 7 bases and 3 bases, in that order; junction bases with no gene match: 9. The CDR3 sequence: CASTRSGANYEQYF. CDR3 sequence (DNA): TGTGCCAGCACGCGGAGCGGGGCGAACTACGAGCAGTACTTC.

CDR3 loop: CASSLAGLVNQPQHF. The CDR3 region has the DNA TGTGCCAGCAGCTTAGCGGGACTGGTCAATCAGCCCCAGCATTTT. J is TRBJ1-5 and V is TRBV7-9; tentatively, D is TRBD1 (5 bases). The CDR3 totals 15 residues. Germline loops: CDR1 SEHNR, CDR2 FQNEAQ (reference sequence). The V gene lost 0 bases and the J gene lost 3 bases, with 9 bases spanning the gap.

The chain carries TRBV19 and TRBJ2-5, with 7 bases that match TRBD2. The CDR3 runs to 15 residues. CDR1 is LNHDA and CDR2 is SQIVND in the germline V gene (reference sequence). V trimming: 3 bases; J trimming: 7 bases; junction bases outside the gene matches: 11. The chain's CDR3 is CASSIRLAPETTQYF. CDR3 in DNA: TGTGCCAGTAGTATCCGACTAGCCCCGGAAACGACCCAGTACTTC.

The chain employs TRBV6-1 and TRBJ2-1, with D hard to call. Germline assignment: CDR1 MNHNS and CDR2 SASEGT. Deletions cut 6 bases from V and 0 bases from J, with 6 bases between. The CDR3 covers 13 residues. For the CDR3, the DNA is TGTGCCAGCAGCCCGAGCTCCTACAATGAGCAGTTCTTC. Encoded protein: CASSPSSYNEQFF.

V and J are TRBV19 and TRBJ2-1; 10 bases match TRBD2. This CDR3 contains 15 residues. The germline V gene has CDR1 LNHDA and CDR2 SQIVND (reference sequence). Germline trimming cut 1 base from V and 4 bases from J; bases unmatched to any gene: 1. CDR3 loop: CASSIGTSGYNEQFF. The CDR3 nucleotides read TGTGCCAGTAGTATAGGGACTAGCGGTTACAATGAGCAGTTCTTC.

As to this clone: As the CDR3 is not closed by the conserved phenylalanine or tryptophan, this likely results from a read error. The rearrangement uses TRBV5-5 and TRBJ1-1; D is undetermined. There are 14 residues in the CDR3. V was pared by 2 bases and J by 0 bases, with 8 bases between. Germline V lookup: CDR1 SGHKS, CDR2 YYEKEE (reference sequence). CDR3 in DNA: TGTGCCAGCAGCTTAGAAGAGGTGAACACTGAAGCTTTCTGC. Protein sequence: CASSLEEVNTEAFC.

This chain joins TRBV4-3 and TRBJ2-2; maybe TRBD2 (6 bases). The V end lost 5 bases, the J end lost 3 bases, and 13 bases lay between the germline ends. The CDR3 spans 15 residues. Germline values: CDR1 LGHNA, CDR2 YSLEER. The CDR3 nucleotides are TGCGCCAGCAGCGGGGAGGCCGGATACACCGGGGAGCTGTTTTTT. This sequence encodes CASSGEAGYTGELFF.

J is TRBJ2-2 and V is TRBV5-4; 7 nucleotides agree with TRBD2. Germline loops: CDR1 SGHNT, CDR2 YYREEE (reference sequence). V trimming: 2 bases; J trimming: 6 bases; junction bases outside the gene matches: 4. CDR3 length equals 14 residues. This CDR3 is CASSFAGEAGELFF. The CDR3 DNA reads as TGTGCCAGCAGCTTCGCGGGAGAGGCCGGGGAGCTGTTTTTT.

This clone was found once. The chain combines TRBV13 with TRBJ2-2; possibly TRBD2 for D (5 bases). Looked up from germline, CDR1 is PRHDT and CDR2 is FYEKMQ (reference sequence). The CDR3 runs to 16 residues. The V end was cut by 0 bases, the J end by 0 bases, with 8 bases between. The CDR3 here is CASSLGGGPNTGELFF. CDR3 sequence (DNA): TGTGCCAGCAGCTTAGGTGGAGGACCGAACACCGGGGAGCTGTTTTTT.

Regarding this clone: Mismatch with germline at one junction end may stem from a read error. V usage is TRBV5-6 and J usage is TRBJ1-5; D gene unclear. CDR3 size: 15 residues. In germline, CDR1 is SGHDT, CDR2 YYEEEE. CDR3 nucleotide sequence: TGTTCCAGCAGCTTGCGCGGTAGTGGCAATCAGCCCCAGCATTTT. It translates to CSSSLRGSGNQPQHF.